The 5 T cell receptor beta chains below all came from one sample that was sequenced in a study of blood T cell repertoires in COVID-19. Sequencing used immunoSEQ multiplex PCR; TCRdb keeps in-frame clones, though not all of them. This table has around 160,000 clones, about nine tenths appearing once. Sequenced sample: peripheral blood. These receptors were collected from a man between 18 and 35 years old with acute or convalescent COVID-19.

The chain carries TRBV18 and TRBJ1-5, with D uncertain. The CDR3 is 14 residues long. Germline V lookup: CDR1 KGHSH, CDR2 LQKENI. V lost 6 bases and J 5 bases, leaving 14 bases between the germline ends. The DNA of the CDR3 is TGTGCCAGCTCTCCGGGAACTAACGATCAGCCCCAGCATTTT. Residues: CASSPGTNDQPQHF.

This rearrangement joins TRBV9 to TRBJ2-7, with TRBD1 matching 8 bases. This CDR3 is built from 13 residues. The V gene's germline CDR1 is SGDLS and CDR2 YYNGEE. The V gene end was trimmed by 3 bases and the J gene end by 6 bases; junction bases not matched to a gene: 5. The CDR3 loop reads CASSAETGAEQYF. The CDR3 DNA is TGTGCCAGCAGCGCCGAGACAGGGGCCGAGCAGTACTTC.

The chain is built from TRBV20-1 and TRBJ2-3, with D uncertain. The CDR3 loop spans 12 amino acids. CDR1 and CDR2 (germline): DFQATT, SNEGSKA (reference sequence). The V gene lost 3 bases and the J gene lost 6 bases, with 10 bases spanning the gap. The CDR3 coding sequence is TGCAGTGCTAGTTCCCCCGTGGATACGCAGTATTTT. Its translation: CSASSPVDTQYF.

The chain is built from TRBV6-5 and TRBJ2-1, with 10 bases lining up with TRBD1. This CDR3 contains 15 residues. CDR1 and CDR2 from the germline V gene are MNHEY and SVGAGI. The junction had 10 bases not matched to a gene; V was cut back by 7 bases and J by 7 bases. CDR3 loop: CASTPGWGQGNEQFF. The CDR3 bases are TGTGCCAGCACCCCCGGGTGGGGACAGGGGAATGAGCAGTTCTTC.

This chain links TRBV28 with TRBJ1-6; 9 bases fit TRBD1. Germline CDR1 MDHEN, CDR2 SYDVKM. The CDR3 consists of 16 residues. V dropped 3 bases and J dropped 7; count of bases not matched to a gene: 7. CDR3 residues: CASSFPQDRGNSPLHF. CDR3 nucleotides: TGTGCCAGCAGTTTCCCTCAGGACAGGGGAAATTCACCCCTCCACTTT.